This TCR beta chain was recorded in a study of patients and donors after allogeneic stem cell transplantation. TCRdb analysed the RT-PCR reads with MiXCR anew, one entry per CDR3 protein. The table includes roughly 940,000 distinct CDR3 sequences, under 20% detected once. Trimming left V 4 bases short and J 4 bases short, with 5 bases between. Germline V lookup: CDR1 SNHLY, CDR2 FYNNEI. CDR3 length: 12 amino acids. This TCR derives from a human donor who was either an allogeneic HSCT recipient or a stem cell or donor lymphocyte infusion donor (not recorded which). It is not recorded whose cells these are; they may come from a transplant donor. The genes are TRBV2 and TRBJ1-5; unclear D gene. Sequenced sample: blood, either unsorted or a sorted T cell fraction (not recorded which). CDR3 amino acids: CASSGDNQPQHF. The CDR3 nucleotides are TGTGCCAGCAGTGGAGATAATCAGCCCCAGCATTTT.